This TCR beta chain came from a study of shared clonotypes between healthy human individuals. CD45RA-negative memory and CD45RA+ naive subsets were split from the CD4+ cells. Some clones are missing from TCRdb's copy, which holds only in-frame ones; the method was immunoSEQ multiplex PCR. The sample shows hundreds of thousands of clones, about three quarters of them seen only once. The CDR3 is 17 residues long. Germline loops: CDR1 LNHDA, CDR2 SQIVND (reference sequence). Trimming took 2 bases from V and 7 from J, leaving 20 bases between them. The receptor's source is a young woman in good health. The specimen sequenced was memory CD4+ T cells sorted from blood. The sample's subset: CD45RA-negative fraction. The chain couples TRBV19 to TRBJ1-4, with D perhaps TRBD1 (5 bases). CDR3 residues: CASSITLGRAGSEKLFF. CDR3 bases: TGTGCCAGTAGTATAACCCTGGGCAGGGCTGGGAGTGAAAAACTGTTTTTT.